These 21 T cell receptor beta chains came from one sample sequenced in a study of human T cells and chemical hapten exposure. TCRdb re-called the RACE reads through MiXCR, storing one row per CDR3 protein. The sample includes over 85,000 distinct CDR3 sequences, approximately 9.3% of them seen just once. Specified time point: patch test 2, 6 weeks after DPC sensitization. Treatment meaning: therapeutic diphenylcyclopropenone sensitization with weekly scalp DPC. Sequenced here: whole blood, sampled in connection with sensitization to the hapten diphenylcyclopropenone (DPC). These receptors came from a woman aged 35 to 49 with alopecia areata. Some clones in this sample may be carry-over from other donors' samples.

V and J are TRBV10-3 and TRBJ1-5; D call uncertain. Germline-derived CDR1 and CDR2 are ENHRY and SYGVKD. The CDR3 covers 13 residues. Trimming stripped 4 bases from V and 8 bases from J, with 12 bases between. The CDR3 sequence is CAISASEPEPQHF. The CDR3 nucleotides read TGTGCCATCAGTGCATCGGAGCCTGAGCCCCAGCATTTT.

The genes are TRBV29-1 and TRBJ2-3; perhaps TRBD2 as D (6 bases). Trimming shortened V by 4 bases and J by 1 base, and 12 bases separated the two germline ends. The germline V gene encodes CDR1 SQVTM and CDR2 ANQGSEA. The CDR3 sequence is 14 residues long. The CDR3 DNA is TGCAGCGTTGGGCGAGGGACTCGCACAGATACGCAGTATTTT. This encodes CSVGRGTRTDTQYF.

The table lists this clonotype with many counts. The J gene is TRBJ2-7, the V gene TRBV29-1; no definite D call. This CDR3 is built from 12 residues. Per the germline V gene, CDR1 is SQVTM and CDR2 is ANQGSEA. Trimming cost V 6 bases and J 7 bases, with 16 bases left between them. The CDR3 here is CSVRRAPWEQYF. The DNA of the CDR3 is TGCAGCGTCCGAAGGGCCCCCTGGGAGCAGTACTTC.

The sample holds a few counts of this clonotype. The chain has TRBV28 and TRBJ2-7, with 11 nucleotides matching TRBD1. This CDR3 has 15 amino acids. V trimming: 5 bases; J trimming: 6 bases; junction bases outside the gene matches: 9. Germline V CDR1 and CDR2: MDHEN, SYDVKM. The CDR3 spells CASSAPGTGGGEQYF. The CDR3 bases are TGTGCCAGCAGTGCCCCCGGGACAGGGGGGGGCGAGCAGTACTTC.

There are many counts of this clonotype. The junction departs from the called germline gene at one end, perhaps through a read error. This chain connects TRBV5-4 to TRBJ2-1, with 8 nucleotides matching TRBD2. The germline CDR1 and CDR2 sequences are SGHNT and YYREEE (reference sequence). The length of the CDR3 is 16 residues. The CDR3 reads CASSSRGLVSYNEQFF. CDR3 bases: TGTGCCAGCAGCTCGAGGGGACTAGTCTCCTATAATGAGCAGTTCTTC. The full variable domain, completed using reference TRBV5-4 and TRBJ2-1, is ETGVTQSPTHLIKTRGQQVTLRCSSQSGHNTVSWYQQALGQGPQFIFQYYREEENGRGNFPPRFSGLQFPNYSSELNVNALELDDSALYLCASSSRGLVSYNEQFFGPGTRLTVL.

In its sample, this clonotype was seen many times. The chain carries TRBV7-3 and TRBJ2-3, with 9 bases identical to TRBD2. CDR1 and CDR2 from the germline V gene are SGHTA and FQGTGA. CDR3 length: 15 amino acids. V was pared by 1 base and J by 3 bases, with 2 bases of the junction left unmatched. The CDR3 nucleotides are TGTGCCAGCAGCTTAATGGCGGGAGGGACAGATACGCAGTATTTT. This encodes CASSLMAGGTDTQYF.

This clonotype occurred many times. The rearrangement links TRBV11-2 to TRBJ1-1; D might be TRBD1 (6 bases). V was cut by 7 bases and J by 1 base, with 13 bases left in between. Germline lookup yields CDR1 SGHAT and CDR2 FQNNGV. This CDR3 contains 14 residues. CDR3 region: CASNLQQGNTEAFF. In DNA, the CDR3 is TGTGCCAGCAACCTACAACAGGGGAACACTGAAGCTTTCTTT.

The rearrangement uses TRBV20-1 and TRBJ1-1; the D gene is possibly TRBD1 (5 bases). Germline values: CDR1 DFQATT, CDR2 SNEGSKA (reference sequence). This CDR3 contains 12 residues. Trimming pared 7 bases from V and 3 bases from J, leaving 12 bases between. The CDR3: CSVRGRDTEAFF. The CDR3 region has the DNA TGCAGTGTTAGGGGCAGGGACACTGAAGCTTTCTTT.

Only a few counts were recorded for this clonotype. This chain links TRBV29-1 with TRBJ2-7, with TRBD2 as a possible D gene (6 bases). Germline CDR1 reads SQVTM; CDR2 reads ANQGSEA. Trimming stripped 8 bases from V and 2 bases from J, with 19 bases between. The CDR3 is made up of 14 amino acids. The CDR3 loop is CSPSWRGWTYEQYF. CDR3 DNA: TGCAGCCCCTCGTGGCGGGGATGGACCTACGAGCAGTACTTC.

This clonotype was counted at least ten times. The CDR3 loop reads CASSPSGRLQETQYF. CDR3 bases: TGTGCCAGCAGCCCAAGCGGGAGGTTACAAGAGACCCAGTACTTC. The V call is TRBV9, the J call TRBJ2-5, with 9 bases that match TRBD2. V gave up 4 bases and J gave up 2 bases; unmatched junction bases: 6. Germline CDR1 is SGDLS and CDR2 is YYNGEE. The CDR3 length is 15 residues.

This rearrangement joins TRBV15 to TRBJ2-5; D is possibly TRBD1 (5 bases). This CDR3 is built from 13 residues. CDR1 and CDR2 from the germline V gene are LNHNV and YYDKDF (reference sequence). Trimming shortened V by 0 bases and J by 5 bases, and 7 bases separated the two germline ends. DNA of the CDR3: TGTGCCACCAGCAGAGATCCAGGGGAGACCCAGTACTTC. It encodes CATSRDPGETQYF.

This clonotype has only a few counts. The chain employs TRBV12-3 or TRBV12-4 and TRBJ2-5, with 9 bases lining up with TRBD1. V lost 6 bases to trimming and J lost 4 bases; unmatched junction nucleotides: 6. This CDR3 is 14 amino acids long. The CDR3 sequence: CASRGQGGAETQYF. Written as DNA, the CDR3 is TGTGCCAGCAGGGGACAGGGCGGTGCAGAGACCCAGTACTTC.

This clonotype was seen at least ten times. This chain uses TRBV4-2 with TRBJ2-6, with 7 positions matching TRBD1. The length of the CDR3 is 17 residues. V lost 4 bases to trimming and J lost 1 base; unmatched junction nucleotides: 7. Per germline, CDR1 LGHNA and CDR2 YNFKEQ. Here the CDR3 reads CASSPRGGASGANVLTF. DNA of the CDR3: TGTGCCAGCAGCCCACGAGGGGGCGCGTCTGGGGCCAACGTCCTGACTTTC.

A few counts support this clonotype. The genes are TRBV21-1 and TRBJ2-7; the table's D call, TRBD1, was not checked against the DNA. TRBV21-1 is a known pseudogene. The CDR3 totals 15 residues. The CDR3 here is CASSKGTFSSYEQYF. For the CDR3, the DNA is TGTGCCAGCAGCAAAGGGACATTCAGCTCCTACGAGCAGTACTTC.

This clonotype was seen repeatedly, ten times or more. The chain employs TRBV7-7 and TRBJ2-1; D unresolved. The CDR3 contains 10 residues. Germline CDR1 reads SSHAT; CDR2 reads FNYEAQ (reference sequence). CDR3 nucleotides: TGTGCTGGCCTTGACAATGAGCAGTTCTTC. Its protein product is CAGLDNEQFF.

There are a few counts of this clonotype. The chain links TRBV28 to TRBJ2-1, with 9 bases matching TRBD2. Unmatched junction bases numbered 8, after V lost 4 bases and J lost 13 bases. This CDR3 comprises 13 residues. CDR1 is MDHEN and CDR2 is SYDVKM in the germline V gene. The CDR3 nucleotides are TGTGCCAGCAGTTCGATAGCGGGAGCCCGCCAGTTCTTC. It encodes CASSSIAGARQFF.

V gene TRBV11-1 combines with J gene TRBJ2-7; TRBD1 might be the D (5 bases). V was cut by 2 bases and J by 3 bases, with 14 bases left in between. CDR1 and CDR2 from the germline V gene are SGHAT and FQDESV (reference sequence). The CDR3 loop spans 15 amino acids. In DNA form, the CDR3 reads TGTGCCAGCAGCTTACTCTGGGGCTATAACTACGAGCAGTACTTC. Translated, it gives CASSLLWGYNYEQYF.

V usage is TRBV6-2 or TRBV6-3 and J usage is TRBJ1-2; 7 bases line up with TRBD1. Germline CDR1 is MNHEY and CDR2 is SVGEGT. V shed 6 bases, J shed 2 bases, and the junction held 6 bases outside the gene matches. CDR3 length: 14 amino acids. The DNA of the CDR3 is TGTGCCAGCAGCCGACAGGGTCGCAACTATGGCTACACCTTC. Encoded protein: CASSRQGRNYGYTF.

V is TRBV5-1 and J is TRBJ2-5; D unclear. The V end was cut by 0 bases, the J end by 6 bases, with 12 bases between. The CDR3 runs to 14 residues. Per germline, CDR1 SGHRS and CDR2 YFSETQ. CDR3 sequence (DNA): TGCGCCAGCAGCTTGGCCGTGGATCTGAAGACCCAGTACTTC. Protein product: CASSLAVDLKTQYF.

In its sample, this clonotype was seen a few times. The chain employs TRBV5-1 and TRBJ2-1, with 12 bases that match TRBD2. V trimming: 2 bases; J trimming: 10 bases; junction bases outside the gene matches: 10. CDR3 length: 16 amino acids. Germline V gene sequence: CDR1 SGHRS, CDR2 YFSETQ. The CDR3 loop reads CASSFEVLAGGDEQFF. Here the CDR3 DNA reads TGCGCCAGCAGCTTTGAGGTGCTAGCGGGAGGGGACGAGCAGTTCTTC.

This clonotype was picked up a small number of times. This chain links TRBV4-1 with TRBJ2-5; 8 bases align to TRBD2. CDR3 size: 17 residues. With 1 base clipped from V and 10 bases from J, the junction kept 17 bases outside the gene matches. Germline V gene lookup returns CDR1 MGHRA and CDR2 YSYEKL. The CDR3 DNA sequence: TGCGCCAGCAGCCAAGGGGGAGCGGGAGTGGGCCGGGATGGCCAGTACTTC. It yields the protein CASSQGGAGVGRDGQYF.